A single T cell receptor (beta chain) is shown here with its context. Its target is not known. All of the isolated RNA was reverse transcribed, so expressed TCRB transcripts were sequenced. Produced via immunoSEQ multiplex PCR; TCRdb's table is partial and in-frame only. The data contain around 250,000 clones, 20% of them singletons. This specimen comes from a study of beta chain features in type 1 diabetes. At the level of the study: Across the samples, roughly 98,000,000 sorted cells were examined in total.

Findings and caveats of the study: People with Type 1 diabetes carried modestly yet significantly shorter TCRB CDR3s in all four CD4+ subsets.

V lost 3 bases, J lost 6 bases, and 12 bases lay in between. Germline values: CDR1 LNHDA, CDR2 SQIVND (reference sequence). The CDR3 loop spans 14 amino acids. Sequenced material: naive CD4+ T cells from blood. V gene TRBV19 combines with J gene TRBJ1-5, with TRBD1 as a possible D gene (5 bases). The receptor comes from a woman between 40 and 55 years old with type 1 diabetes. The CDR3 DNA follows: TGTGCCAGTAGTATTGGCAGGGATATTCAGCCCCAGCATTTT. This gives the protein CASSIGRDIQPQHF.